A single sample is the source of the 22 T cell receptor beta chains below, sequenced in a study of control samples from healthy donors and cancer patients. The data were produced by immunoSEQ multiplex PCR, yet TCRdb's version contains in-frame clones alone and is incomplete. The sample carries approximately 100,000 clones, 70% to 90% recorded once. The sequencing sample was made of blood. These receptor sequences come from a man in his thirties or forties in good health.

This chain links TRBV7-3 with TRBJ2-1; D gene uncertain. The V gene's germline CDR1 is SGHTA and CDR2 FQGTGA. CDR3 length: 15 residues. V was trimmed by 2 bases and J by 6 bases, leaving 14 bases between them. The CDR3 here is CASSLYLDSPNEQFF. The CDR3 nucleotides read TGTGCCAGCAGCTTATATCTAGACTCCCCCAATGAGCAGTTCTTC. The full variable domain, completed using reference TRBV7-3 and TRBJ2-1, is GAGVSQTPSNKVTEKGKYVELRCDPISGHTALYWYRQSLGQGPEFLIYFQGTGAADDSGLPNDRFFAVRPEGSVSTLKIQRTERGDSAVYLCASSLYLDSPNEQFFGPGTRLTVL.

The V gene is TRBV10-1, the J gene TRBJ1-5; 7 bases agree with TRBD1. Germline V gene lookup returns CDR1 WNHNN and CDR2 SYGVQD (reference sequence). The length of the CDR3 is 18 residues. The V segment lost 10 bases and the J segment 1 base; nucleotides outside the gene matches: 19. The CDR3 nucleotides read TGCGCCACAGAGGGACAGATAGCACCGTGGGAGAGCAATCAGCCCCAGCATTTT. Translating gives CATEGQIAPWESNQPQHF.

The V gene is TRBV5-1, the J gene TRBJ2-3; D not resolved. Trimming removed 0 bases at V and 3 bases at J, with 11 bases between. The CDR3 is 15 residues long. The germline V gene has CDR1 SGHRS and CDR2 YFSETQ. The CDR3 region is CASSLEPIETDTQYF. DNA of the CDR3: TGCGCCAGCAGCTTGGAACCGATCGAGACAGATACGCAGTATTTT.

This clone was seen only once. The chain uses TRBV5-1 and TRBJ2-3, with 9 positions matching TRBD2. CDR3 size: 15 residues. The V segment lost 0 bases and the J segment 6 bases; nucleotides outside the gene matches: 5. In germline, CDR1 is SGHRS, CDR2 YFSETQ. The CDR3 region has the DNA TGCGCCAGCAGCTTGGCGGTAGCGGGAGCGGATACGCAGTATTTT. Translation gives CASSLAVAGADTQYF. The variable domain in full, with the rest retrieved from reference TRBV5-1 and TRBJ2-3, is KAGVTQTPRYLIKTRGQQVTLSCSPISGHRSVSWYQQTPGQGLQFLFEYFSETQRNKGNFPGRFSGRQFSNSRSEMNVSTLELGDSALYLCASSLAVAGADTQYFGPGTRLTVL.

The chain has TRBV21-1 and TRBJ2-2; the table's D call TRBD2 went unverified against the DNA. TRBV21-1 is recorded as a pseudogene. The CDR3 is made up of 16 amino acids. The CDR3 loop reads CASSRISPAATGELFF. The CDR3 nucleotides are TGTGCCAGCAGCAGAATTAGCCCCGCGGCCACCGGGGAGCTGTTTTTT.

The genes are TRBV27 and TRBJ2-5, with D perhaps matching TRBD2 (5 bases). V lost 0 bases and J lost 5, with 19 bases in between. The CDR3 is 17 residues long. Germline V gives CDR1 MNHEY, CDR2 SMNVEV (reference sequence). The CDR3 region is CASSLSFTSDLGETQYF. The CDR3, as DNA: TGTGCCAGCAGTTTATCTTTCACTAGTGACTTAGGCGAGACCCAGTACTTC.

The V and J genes are TRBV5-1 and TRBJ2-3; no definite D call. CDR1 and CDR2 (germline): SGHRS, YFSETQ. V lost 0 bases and J 0 bases, leaving 8 bases between the germline ends. The CDR3 has 15 residues. CDR3 loop: CASSLGATSTDTQYF. CDR3 DNA: TGCGCCAGCAGCTTGGGGGCTACTAGCACAGATACGCAGTATTTT.

V gene TRBV25-1 combines with J gene TRBJ1-5; D remains ambiguous. V lost 3 bases to trimming and J lost 3 bases, with 9 bases between them. Germline V gives CDR1 MGHDK, CDR2 SYGVNS. There are 14 residues in the CDR3. In DNA form, the CDR3 reads TGTGCCAGCAGTGATCTTAATGACAATCAGCCCCAGCATTTT. Protein product: CASSDLNDNQPQHF.

The V gene is TRBV3-1 (or the pseudogene TRBV3-2), the J gene TRBJ2-7, with D uncertain. Germline V gene data show CDR1 as LGHDT and CDR2 as YNNKEL (reference sequence). V gave up 5 bases and J gave up 4 bases, with 21 bases separating them. The length of the CDR3 is 16 residues. The DNA for the CDR3 is TGTGCCAGCAGCGTCAAAAGAGTCGGTATCTTGTACGAGCAGTACTTC. This encodes CASSVKRVGILYEQYF.

This clone was seen a single time. This CDR3 reads CASSYTQGGYEQYF. In DNA, the CDR3 is TGTGCCAGCAGTTACACTCAAGGCGGATACGAGCAGTACTTC. The chain carries TRBV6-2 or TRBV6-3 and TRBJ2-7; D ambiguous. The CDR3 is made up of 14 amino acids. The germline V gene has CDR1 MNHEY and CDR2 SVGEGT. Trimming took 2 bases from V and 4 from J, leaving 12 bases between them.

The rearrangement joins TRBV7-9 to TRBJ1-1; D gene ambiguous. V was cut by 7 bases and J by 1 base, with 13 bases left in between. Germline CDR1 SEHNR, CDR2 FQNEAQ (reference sequence). The CDR3 covers 14 residues. The CDR3 region has the DNA TGTGCCAGCATGCCCGGGCCAGGGAACACTGAAGCTTTCTTT. As protein: CASMPGPGNTEAFF.

Regarding this clone: Other DNA sequences within the sample encode an identical CDR3. The chain links TRBV28 to TRBJ2-7; D gene unclear. Per the germline V gene, CDR1 is MDHEN and CDR2 is SYDVKM. This CDR3 is built from 10 residues. Trimming left V 5 bases short and J 4 bases short, with 3 bases between. This CDR3 reads CASSRYEQYF. CDR3 DNA sequence: TGTGCCAGCAGTCGTTACGAGCAGTACTTC.

This clone appeared a single time. The chain uses TRBV5-1 and TRBJ2-1; tentatively, D is TRBD1 or TRBD2 (5 bases each). Trimming left V 0 bases short and J 4 bases short, with 17 bases between. The length of the CDR3 is 17 residues. From germline, CDR1 is SGHRS and CDR2 YFSETQ. CDR3 nucleotides: TGCGCCAGCAGCTTGGGAGGTACCGGGGCAGGGTACAATGAGCAGTTCTTC. Amino acids: CASSLGGTGAGYNEQFF.

V and J are TRBV28 and TRBJ1-2; TRBD1 matches 7 bases. The CDR3 length is 13 residues. After removal of 6 bases from V and 7 bases from J, the junction contained 8 bases not matched to a gene. Germline V lookup: CDR1 MDHEN, CDR2 SYDVKM. The CDR3 is CASSSQGGFGYTF. CDR3 coding DNA: TGTGCCAGCAGCTCCCAAGGGGGCTTTGGCTACACCTTC.

V and J are TRBV27 and TRBJ2-2; D ambiguous. V was clipped by 0 bases and J by 7 bases, with 3 bases between them. CDR1 and CDR2 (germline): MNHEY, SMNVEV (reference sequence). This CDR3 contains 12 residues. The CDR3 nucleotides read TGTGCCAGCAGTTTATCTATCGGGGAGCTGTTTTTT. Its protein product is CASSLSIGELFF.

The CDR3 DNA is TGTGCCAGCAGACTAGCGGGTGCCAACGAGCAGTACTTC. Amino acid sequence: CASRLAGANEQYF. J is TRBJ2-7 and V is TRBV12-3 or TRBV12-4; the match to TRBD2 covers 9 bases. The CDR3 covers 13 residues. The junction had 5 bases not matched to a gene; V was cut back by 6 bases and J by 5 bases.

The chain combines TRBV7-9 with TRBJ1-2; D call uncertain. Germline V gives CDR1 SEHNR, CDR2 FQNEAQ (reference sequence). The CDR3 consists of 13 residues. The V gene lost 4 bases and the J gene lost 4 bases, with 10 bases spanning the gap. CDR3 residues: CASSSTSGYGYTF. CDR3 bases: TGTGCCAGCAGCTCGACAAGTGGCTATGGCTACACCTTC.

The genes are TRBV5-1 and TRBJ2-3, with D tentatively TRBD1 or TRBD2 (5 bases each). This CDR3 region has 16 residues. Between the trimmed V and J ends, which lost 3 bases and 6 bases, there was a span of 20 bases. CDR1 is SGHRS, CDR2 YFSETQ, per germline. CDR3 amino acids: CASSYRGVYVSDTQYF. The DNA of the CDR3 is TGCGCCAGCAGCTACCGAGGGGTGTATGTCTCGGATACGCAGTATTTT.

The chain has TRBV23-1 and TRBJ2-2; the match to TRBD1 covers 8 bases. TRBV23-1 is filed as an ORF, its function uncertain. This CDR3 comprises 16 residues. The trim removed 2 bases at V and 3 bases at J, leaving 5 bases unmatched. Written as DNA, the CDR3 is TGCGCCAGCAGTCAACACAGACAGGGGCACACCGGGGAGCTGTTTTTT. This sequence encodes CASSQHRQGHTGELFF.

This clone showed up just a few times. V usage is TRBV6-5 and J usage is TRBJ2-7; D is tentatively TRBD1 or TRBD2 (6 bases each). The germline V gene encodes CDR1 MNHEY and CDR2 SVGAGI. Trimming stripped 8 bases from V and 6 bases from J, with 14 bases between. The CDR3 is made up of 12 amino acids. The CDR3: CASDGGLIEQYF. CDR3 DNA: TGTGCCAGCGATGGGGGGCTGATCGAGCAGTACTTC.

This clone was detected a few times. The rearrangement uses TRBV6-4 and TRBJ1-5; D not certain. This CDR3 spans 16 amino acids. Germline V gene data show CDR1 as MRHNA and CDR2 as SNTAGT. Trimming removed 5 bases at V and 0 bases at J, with 14 bases between. CDR3 sequence reads: CASSPYAGDSNQPQHF. The CDR3 nucleotides read TGTGCCAGCAGTCCCTATGCTGGGGATAGCAATCAGCCCCAGCATTTT.

The CDR3 loop is CASSSTEGGFGYEQYF. The DNA of the CDR3 is TGTGCCAGCAGCTCAACAGAGGGGGGGTTCGGCTACGAGCAGTACTTC. The chain couples TRBV7-2 to TRBJ2-7; tentative D call: TRBD2 (7 bases). Trimming stripped 4 bases from V and 3 bases from J, with 19 bases between. Germline CDR1 reads SGHTA; CDR2 reads FQGNSA. There are 16 residues in the CDR3.